These T cell receptor beta chains were read from a single sample in a study of shared clonotypes between healthy human individuals. The data were produced by immunoSEQ multiplex PCR, yet TCRdb's version contains in-frame clones alone and is incomplete. The sample yields 2 million to 2.5 million clones, approximately 95% seen once. Sequenced sample: naive CD4+ T cells from PBMCs. All receptors derive from a man aged 18 to 30 in good health. Some clones in this sample may be carry-over from other donors' samples. Each CDR3 is given with its conserved first and last residue. D genes are given only for firm matches. Not all rows give a size; the values are once, few, many and, for expanded clones, a class.

>TRBJ2-4|TRBV7-9|.|.
CASSSSDRRLAKNIQYF
TGTGCCAGCAGCTCATCTGACAGAAGACTAGCCAAAAACATTCAGTACTTC
>TRBJ2-5|TRBV11-3|.|.
CASSGTVQETQYF
TGTGCCAGCAGCGGGACTGTCCAAGAGACCCAGTACTTC
>TRBJ2-1|TRBV7-9|.|.
CASSRARGASYNEQFF
TGTGCCAGCAGCCGGGCGAGAGGGGCCTCCTACAATGAGCAGTTCTTC
>TRBJ2-7|TRBV27|.|.
CASSSFRRSYEQYF
TGTGCCAGCAGTTCCTTCCGCCGGTCCTACGAGCAGTACTTC
>TRBJ1-2|TRBV30|.|.
CAWDRTPGTIYGYTF
TGTGCCTGGGATCGCACCCCCGGGACAATCTATGGCTACACCTTC
>TRBJ2-5|TRBV2|.|TRBD2
CASSEGVRASGREVTQYF
TGTGCCAGCAGTGAAGGGGTGAGGGCTAGCGGGAGAGAAGTGACCCAGTACTTC
>TRBJ2-1|TRBV7-9|.|TRBD1
CASSILQGEVREQFF
TGTGCCAGCAGCATATTACAGGGGGAAGTTAGAGAGCAGTTCTTC
>TRBJ2-7|TRBV6-5|.|.
CATSDRRHLTHEQYF
TGTGCCACGTCCGACAGGAGGCACCTAACCCACGAGCAGTACTTC
>TRBJ1-5|TRBV7-9|.|.
CASSLNRAYQPQHF
TGTGCCAGCAGCTTAAACAGGGCGTATCAGCCCCAGCATTTT
>TRBJ2-1|TRBV7-3|.|.
CASSSSLLSNEQFF
TGTGCCAGCAGCTCTAGCCTGTTAAGCAATGAGCAGTTCTTC
>TRBJ2-7|TRBV7-8|.|TRBD1
CASSIGWGQGVYEQYF
TGTGCCAGCAGCATCGGCTGGGGACAGGGGGTCTACGAGCAGTACTTC
>TRBJ2-3|TRBV12-5|.|.
CASGFFRGERRDTQYF
TGTGCTAGTGGTTTCTTCAGGGGCGAACGGAGAGATACGCAGTATTTT
>TRBJ2-7|TRBV19|.|TRBD2
CASSVLAGAPYEQYF
TGTGCCAGTAGTGTACTAGCGGGAGCCCCCTACGAGCAGTACTTC
>TRBJ2-7|TRBV4-3|.|TRBD1
CASSPLGQGGRYEQYF
TGCGCCAGCAGCCCCCTCGGACAGGGCGGTAGATACGAGCAGTACTTC
>TRBJ2-5|TRBV28|.|.
CASRGTTLPYF
TGTGCCAGCAGAGGGACCACGTTACCGTACTTC
>TRBJ2-5|TRBV4-1|.|.
CASSQPGLGQETQYF
TGCGCCAGCAGCCAACCGGGACTGGGCCAAGAGACCCAGTACTTC
>TRBJ2-1|TRBV28|.|.
CASRNYNEQFF
TGTGCCAGCAGAAACTACAATGAGCAGTTCTTC
>TRBJ1-1|TRBV6-1|.|.
CASMVVLNTEAFF
TGTGCCAGCATGGTAGTACTGAACACTGAAGCTTTCTTT
>TRBJ2-1|TRBV6-1|.|TRBD1
CASRPGQAYNEQFF
TGTGCCAGCCGACCGGGACAGGCTTACAATGAGCAGTTCTTC
>TRBJ2-1|TRBV15|few|TRBD2
CATSRGARTRDNEQFF
TGTGCCACCAGCAGAGGAGCTCGGACTAGGGACAATGAGCAGTTCTTC
>TRBJ2-3|TRBV18|.|.
CASSPSAADTQYF
TGTGCCAGCTCACCTAGTGCGGCAGATACGCAGTATTTT
>TRBJ2-5|TRBV5-1|.|.
CASSLQAGGAMETQYF
TGCGCCAGCAGCTTGCAGGCAGGAGGTGCGATGGAGACCCAGTACTTC
>TRBJ1-5|TRBV2|.|.
CASTVGGYSNQPQHF
TGTGCCAGCACCGTAGGAGGATATAGCAATCAGCCCCAGCATTTT
>TRBJ2-2|TRBV10-1|.|.
CASSDLGSNTGELFF
TGCGCCAGCAGTGATTTGGGATCGAACACCGGGGAGCTGTTTTTT
>TRBJ2-7|TRBV10-3|.|TRBD2
CAIKSSSGRVEQYF
TGTGCCATCAAGTCTTCTAGCGGGAGAGTTGAGCAGTACTTC
>TRBJ2-5|TRBV6-6|once|.
CASRAGETQYF
TGTGCCAGCAGGGCCGGAGAGACCCAGTACTTC
>TRBJ1-1|TRBV7-9|.|.
CASSFGFSMNTEAFF
TGTGCCAGCAGCTTCGGATTTTCCATGAACACTGAAGCTTTCTTT
>TRBJ2-3|TRBV28|.|.
CASRHDPSTDTQYF
TGTGCCAGCAGACATGACCCGAGCACAGATACGCAGTATTTT
>TRBJ2-3|TRBV7-2|.|.
CASSFKERDTQYF
TGTGCCAGCAGCTTCAAAGAGCGAGATACGCAGTATTTT
>TRBJ1-3|TRBV6-5|.|.
CASRRGSGNTIYF
TGTGCCAGCAGGCGGGGCTCTGGAAACACCATATATTTT
>TRBJ2-7|TRBV29-1|.|TRBD2
CSATGTSLYEQYF
TGCAGCGCCACCGGGACTAGCCTCTACGAGCAGTACTTC
>TRBJ2-7|TRBV28|.|.
CASRGEGLGLYEQYF
TGTGCCAGCAGAGGAGAAGGTCTGGGGCTTTACGAGCAGTACTTC
>TRBJ2-7|TRBV7-3|.|.
CASSLARGDYEQYF
TGTGCCAGCAGCTTAGCCCGCGGAGATTACGAGCAGTACTTC
>TRBJ2-3|TRBV7-2|once|TRBD1
CASSSSGTGGPDTQYF
TGTGCCAGCAGCTCCTCTGGGACAGGGGGCCCAGATACGCAGTATTTT
>TRBJ1-2|TRBV6-1|.|TRBD1
CASTIPQGDRGYTF
TGTGCCAGCACAATTCCCCAGGGGGACAGAGGCTACACCTTC
>TRBJ1-5|TRBV4-1|.|.
CASSPISNQPQHF
TGCGCCAGCAGCCCGATCAGCAATCAGCCCCAGCATTTT
>TRBJ1-2|TRBV9|.|.
CASSVAGQPHGYTF
TGTGCCAGCAGCGTAGCAGGACAGCCGCATGGCTACACCTTC